This TCR beta chain was sequenced during a study of blood T cell repertoires in COVID-19. On the study more broadly: Samples came from the United States, Italy and Spain, spanning acute and convalescent COVID-19. Sources were T cells, B-cell-depleted T cells, or PBMCs; the material itself was cDNA or gDNA.

The protocol was immunoSEQ multiplex PCR, while the TCRdb copy is restricted to in-frame clones and leaves out a portion. The sample lists about 78,000 clones, more than 60% seen once, with less than 10% in the top ten. Germline CDR1 is MDHEN and CDR2 is SYDVKM. The CDR3 runs 12 residues. V shed 7 bases and J 8 bases; nucleotides not matched to a gene: 6. Material for sequencing was peripheral blood. V and J are TRBV28 and TRBJ2-7; 9 bases fit TRBD1. The source of this sequence is a human donor in a cohort sampled during active COVID-19. The CDR3 DNA is TGTGCCAGCAACAGGGGGCCCTCCCAGCAGTACTTC. Amino acids: CASNRGPSQQYF.